The 15 T cell receptor beta chains in this list originate from one sample, sequenced in a study of blood T cell repertoires in COVID-19. Generated by immunoSEQ multiplex PCR, the TCRdb table keeps only in-frame clones and is missing some. Of more than 200,000 clones listed, 84% were seen once; the top ten hold about 1.4%. Material: peripheral blood. These receptors were obtained from a woman aged 40 to 55 who had recovered from COVID-19.

This chain connects TRBV5-6 to TRBJ2-3; 12 bases align to TRBD2. CDR1 is SGHDT and CDR2 is YYEEEE in the germline V gene. The CDR3 is 14 amino acids. J gave up 6 bases and V 4 bases, and 3 bases lay outside the gene matches. The CDR3 sequence is CASSLGTSGDTQYF. CDR3 coding DNA: TGTGCCAGCAGCCTGGGGACTAGCGGGGATACGCAGTATTTT. Full variable domain (remainder filled in from reference TRBV5-6 and TRBJ2-3): DAGVTQSPTHLIKTRGQQVTLRCSPKSGHDTVSWYQQALGQGPQFIFQYYEEEERQRGNFPDRFSGHQFPNYSSELNVNALLLGDSALYLCASSLGTSGDTQYFGPGTRLTVL.

The chain has TRBV2 and TRBJ2-5; D call uncertain. CDR3 size: 12 residues. Germline assignment: CDR1 SNHLY and CDR2 FYNNEI. The V end was cut by 8 bases, the J end by 1 base, with 8 bases between. Written as DNA, the CDR3 is TGTGCCAGCGGTCAGGTCCAAGAGACCCAGTACTTC. Translation gives CASGQVQETQYF. The whole variable domain, remainder taken from reference TRBV2 and TRBJ2-5, is EPEVTQTPSHQVTQMGQEVILRCVPISNHLYFYWYRQILGQKVEFLVSFYNNEISEKSEIFDDQFSVERPDGSNFTLKIRSTKLEDSAMYFCASGQVQETQYFGPGTRLLVL.

J is TRBJ1-1 and V is TRBV9; 8 bases line up with TRBD1. Germline lookup yields CDR1 SGDLS and CDR2 YYNGEE. J lost 1 base, V lost 3 bases, and 14 bases had no gene match. This CDR3 is built from 18 residues. The CDR3 DNA follows: TGTGCCAGCAGCGAAGGGGCGCAGGGGGCCGAAAGGAACACTGAAGCTTTCTTT. Translated, it gives CASSEGAQGAERNTEAFF. Together with reference TRBV9 and TRBJ1-1, the CDR3 gives the full variable domain: DSGVTQTPKHLITATGQRVTLRCSPRSGDLSVYWYQQSLDQGLQFLIQYYNGEERAKGNILERFSAQQFPDLHSELNLSSLELGDSALYFCASSEGAQGAERNTEAFFGQGTRLTVV.

This sequence joins TRBV10-3 and TRBJ2-5; 7 nucleotides agree with TRBD1. J lost 5 bases, V lost 4 bases, and 4 bases had no gene match. The CDR3 has 13 residues. Germline assignment: CDR1 ENHRY and CDR2 SYGVKD. CDR3 amino acids: CAISVRGRETQYF. The DNA of the CDR3 is TGTGCCATCAGTGTAAGGGGGCGTGAGACCCAGTACTTC.

This chain joins TRBV5-1 and TRBJ2-5; 10 bases line up with TRBD2. Trimming cost V 4 bases and J 3 bases; bases outside gene matches: 9. Germline V gene sequence: CDR1 SGHRS, CDR2 YFSETQ. The CDR3 totals 16 residues. The DNA of the CDR3 is TGCGCCAGCAGCCTGTTGCTAGCGGGGGTAAAAGAGACCCAGTACTTC. Its translation is CASSLLLAGVKETQYF. Combining the CDR3 with reference TRBV5-1 and TRBJ2-5 gives the whole variable domain KAGVTQTPRYLIKTRGQQVTLSCSPISGHRSVSWYQQTPGQGLQFLFEYFSETQRNKGNFPGRFSGRQFSNSRSEMNVSTLELGDSALYLCASSLLLAGVKETQYFGPGTRLLVL.

V and J are TRBV4-3 and TRBJ1-5, with D perhaps TRBD1 (5 bases). Germline CDR1 and CDR2: LGHNA and YSLEER. The CDR3 contains 14 residues. Trimming took 0 bases from V and 6 from J, leaving 9 bases between them. Here the CDR3 reads CASSQDSGGQPQHF. The CDR3 DNA reads as TGCGCCAGCAGCCAAGATTCGGGGGGTCAGCCCCAGCATTTT.

This clone was picked up one time. The DNA of the CDR3 is TGTGCCTGGAGTGTGCTTGGCGGGGGGGCCGGTTTCTACAATGAGCAGTTCTTC. It yields the protein CAWSVLGGGAGFYNEQFF. The chain employs TRBV30 and TRBJ2-1, with TRBD2 identical over 9 bases. CDR3 length: 18 residues. Germline V gene data show CDR1 as GTSNPN and CDR2 as SVGIG (reference sequence). Trimming removed 0 bases from V and 3 bases from J; junction bases left unmatched: 12. Full variable domain (missing parts from reference TRBV30 and TRBJ2-1): SQTIHQWPATLVQPVGSPLSLECTVEGTSNPNLYWYRQAAGRGLQLLFYSVGIGQISSEVPQNLSASRPQDRQFILSSKKLLLSDSGFYLCAWSVLGGGAGFYNEQFFGPGTRLTVL.

V is TRBV9 and J is TRBJ1-3; tentatively, D is TRBD1 (6 bases). CDR3 length: 15 residues. V lost 4 bases, J lost 1 base, and 12 bases lay in between. CDR1 and CDR2 from the germline V gene are SGDLS and YYNGEE. This CDR3 is CASSSPQGSGNTIYF. The DNA of the CDR3 is TGTGCCAGCAGCTCCCCACAGGGTTCTGGAAACACCATATATTTT.

The gene calls are TRBV5-6 and TRBJ2-5; no clear D. CDR1 is SGHDT and CDR2 is YYEEEE in the germline V gene. The CDR3 consists of 14 residues. The germline V and J ends were trimmed by 2 bases and 4 bases, with 12 bases remaining between them. The CDR3 loop reads CASSLSGSRETQYF. CDR3 nucleotides: TGTGCCAGCAGCTTAAGTGGCAGTCGAGAGACCCAGTACTTC.

This rearrangement joins TRBV6-1 to TRBJ2-1; 9 bases agree with TRBD2. CDR1 is MNHNS, CDR2 SASEGT, per germline. This CDR3 comprises 16 residues. After removal of 2 bases from V and 10 bases from J, the junction contained 12 bases not matched to a gene. As DNA, the CDR3 is TGTGCCAGCAGTGAATTAGCGGGGGCCGCAGGGGACGAGCAGTTCTTC. It is translated as CASSELAGAAGDEQFF.

DNA of the CDR3: TGTGCCAGCAGTTCCTCGGGACAGGGGATCGCAGATACGCAGTATTTT. This translates into CASSSSGQGIADTQYF. This chain connects TRBV28 to TRBJ2-3, with TRBD1 matching 10 bases. The V gene end was trimmed by 4 bases and the J gene end by 4 bases; junction bases not matched to a gene: 8. The CDR3 runs to 16 residues. CDR1 and CDR2 from the germline V gene are MDHEN and SYDVKM. The full variable domain, rest sourced from reference TRBV28 and TRBJ2-3, is DVKVTQSSRYLVKRTGEKVFLECVQDMDHENMFWYRQDPGLGLRLIYFSYDVKMKEKGDIPEGYSVSREKKERFSLILESASTNQTSMYLCASSSSGQGIADTQYFGPGTRLTVL.

This clone has ten or more counts. The V and J genes are TRBV19 and TRBJ1-1; D remains unclear. The CDR3 spans 14 residues. V lost 3 bases and J 1 base, leaving 9 bases between the germline ends. CDR1 is LNHDA and CDR2 is SQIVND in the germline V gene (reference sequence). DNA of the CDR3: TGTGCCAGTAGTATCGGAGGCAAGAACACTGAAGCTTTCTTT. Its translation is CASSIGGKNTEAFF.

The chain joins TRBV2 to TRBJ2-3; 10 bases are shared with TRBD2. The germline CDR1 and CDR2 sequences are SNHLY and FYNNEI. Trimming cost V 7 bases and J 3 bases; bases outside gene matches: 7. This CDR3 has 15 amino acids. The CDR3 loop reads CASKRGGTGTDTQYF. The CDR3 bases are TGTGCCAGCAAGCGGGGGGGCACAGGGACAGATACGCAGTATTTT.

This rearrangement joins TRBV20-1 to TRBJ2-7; no definite D call. Germline loops: CDR1 DFQATT, CDR2 SNEGSKA (reference sequence). This CDR3 spans 11 amino acids. The germline V and J ends were trimmed by 6 bases and 5 bases, with 11 bases remaining between them. The CDR3 region is CSAARVDEQYF. CDR3 bases: TGCAGTGCCGCGCGCGTGGACGAGCAGTACTTC.

The count of this clone is one. This chain links TRBV11-2 with TRBJ2-2, with TRBD1 identical over 7 bases. V dropped 1 base and J dropped 7; count of bases not matched to a gene: 9. CDR1 and CDR2 from the germline V gene are SGHAT and FQNNGV. The CDR3 totals 16 residues. The CDR3 reads CASSLGAGQAIGELFF. CDR3 sequence (DNA): TGTGCCAGCAGCTTAGGCGCTGGACAGGCAATCGGGGAGCTGTTTTTT.